The TCR beta chain under discussion was sequenced for a study of blood T cell repertoires in COVID-19. Study at large: COVID-19 samples collected from the United States, Italy and Spain covered acute and convalescent phases. Nucleic acid was either cDNA or gDNA, and it came from T cells, B-cell-depleted T cells, or PBMCs.

Across about two dozen US areas, participants ranged in age from roughly 18 to 95 years. Clinical history as reported by participants underpinned cohort assignment. The CDR3 loop spans 13 amino acids. V lost 1 base to trimming and J lost 5 bases, with 8 bases between them. The germline V gene encodes CDR1 MGHRA and CDR2 YSYEKL. Assay: immunoSEQ multiplex PCR; the TCRdb copy retains only in-frame clones and omits some. The profile covers more than 200,000 clones, with about 93% appearing a single time and approximately 2% taken by the ten largest. This clonotype was obtained from a woman aged 18-29 years who had recovered from COVID-19. Sample: PBMCs or T cells enriched from blood (not recorded which). J is TRBJ1-2 and V is TRBV4-1; the D is unclear. The DNA for the CDR3 is TGCGCCAGCAGCCAAGTGGTCGGTTATGGCTACACCTTC. It codes for CASSQVVGYGYTF.